This TCR beta chain was sequenced for a study of naive and memory T cell subsets. Concerning this clonotype: The antigen remains undetermined.

Trimming left V 0 bases short and J 1 base short, with 15 bases between. From germline, CDR1 is LNHNV and CDR2 YYDKDF (reference sequence). This CDR3 is built from 17 residues. Both TRBC1 and TRBC2 were covered by a beta constant-region primer of two equimolar oligonucleotides. TCRdb recomputed calls from the UMI-ligation and nested PCR reads with MiXCR, one row per CDR3 protein. The sample holds about 5,000 distinct CDR3 sequences, around 7.8% seen once. General study points: TCR abundance followed a power law differing between naive and memory subsets.

Four subsets defined by CD45RA and CD27 were sorted after CD3, CD4, CD8 and live/dead staining. The TCR comes from a human donor in good health. The chain recombines TRBV15 with TRBJ1-2; D is unclear. Sequencing used CD4+ TEMRA cells from blood. Subset noted: effector memory re-expressing CD45RA, CD45RA+ CD27-. The CDR3 reads CATSRDWYTRNNYGYTF. As DNA, the CDR3 is TGTGCCACCAGCAGAGATTGGTACACCAGAAATAACTATGGCTACACCTTC.